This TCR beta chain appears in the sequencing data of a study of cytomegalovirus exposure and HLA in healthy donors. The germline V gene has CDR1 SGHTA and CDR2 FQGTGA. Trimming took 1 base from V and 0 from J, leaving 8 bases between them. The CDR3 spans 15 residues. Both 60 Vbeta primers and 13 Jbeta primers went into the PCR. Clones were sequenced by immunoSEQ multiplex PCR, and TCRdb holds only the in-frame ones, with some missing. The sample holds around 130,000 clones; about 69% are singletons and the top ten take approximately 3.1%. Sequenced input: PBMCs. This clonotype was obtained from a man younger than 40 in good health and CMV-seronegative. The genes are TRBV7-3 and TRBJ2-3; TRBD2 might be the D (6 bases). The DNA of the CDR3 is TGTGCCAGCAGCTTAATCAGCGGGAGCACAGATACGCAGTATTTT. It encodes CASSLISGSTDTQYF.